This T cell receptor (beta chain) is drawn from a study of T cells in localized non-small cell lung cancer. Trimming removed 1 base at V and 5 bases at J, with 14 bases between. CDR3 length equals 15 residues. Per the germline V gene, CDR1 is LGHNA and CDR2 is YSLEER. Sequenced by immunoSEQ multiplex PCR; TCRdb stores in-frame clones only, minus some. The sample contains 78,000 or so clones, 84% of which appear only once. This chain links TRBV4-3 with TRBJ2-5; D uncertain. The sequencing here drew on peripheral blood, taken before any cancer treatment. The sequence was collected from a man between 40 and 70 years old with stage I lung adenocarcinoma. The CDR3 reads CASSQGLRSIETQYF. The CDR3 DNA reads TGCGCCAGCAGCCAAGGTTTGAGGAGCATCGAGACCCAGTACTTC.